This entry features one T cell receptor beta chain sequence. These data belong to a study of blood T cell repertoires in COVID-19. Study information: T cells, B-cell-depleted T cells, or PBMCs provided the cDNA or gDNA that served as material.

Data came from immunoSEQ multiplex PCR; TCRdb stores just in-frame clones and leaves some out. Among about 310,000 clones listed, approximately 89% were seen once. The CDR3 spans 14 residues. The germline gives CDR1 LGHNA, CDR2 YSLEER. V gave up 0 bases and J gave up 5 bases, with 8 bases separating them. The material sequenced was PBMCs or T cells enriched from blood (not recorded which). The sequence was collected from a woman aged 40 to 55 who had recovered from COVID-19. This chain joins TRBV4-3 and TRBJ1-5; no clear D gene. The DNA for the CDR3 is TGCGCCAGCAGCCAAGACTACCCCGATCAGCCCCAGCATTTT. This translates into CASSQDYPDQPQHF.